This T cell receptor (beta chain) was identified in a study of T cells expressing NK-cell markers. For the study at large: The authors derived TCR beta repertoires from sorted CD3+CD56+NKG2C+, CD3+CD56+NKG2C- and CD3+CD56-NKG2C+ T cells.

Study-level findings and limits: Of the CD8+ T cells in 5 to 7 donors, roughly 1.0-7.5% belonged to dominant NKG2C+ clonotypes. It was still unclear whether expanded NKG2C+ T cell clones were HCMV specific.

As for this clonotype: The antigen is undetermined.

No DNA is given; TCRdb re-called the 5' RACE reads and lists each CDR3 protein once. The sample holds approximately 170,000 distinct CDR3 sequences. This CDR3 region has 15 residues. Germline V gene data show CDR1 as SGHAT and CDR2 as FQNNGV. The source of this sequence is a man aged 18 to 70 in good health. The chain uses TRBV11-2 and TRBJ2-1; the TRBD1 assignment by TCRdb is unverifiable without DNA. The sample taken for sequencing was blood T cells: a sorted CD56 or NKG2C T cell subset, CD4+ or CD8+ T cells, or bulk PBMC T cells (not recorded which). CDR3 amino acids: CASSYRDKEYNEQFF.